The 15 T cell receptor beta chains presented below share a single source sample, sequenced in a study of T cells in Graves' hyperthyroidism and ophthalmopathy. Amplification of TCR beta CDR3 regions used RNA as the template. The HTBI primer set served for first-round RT-PCR of the TCR CDR3. TCRdb re-derived calls from the multiplex PCR reads in MiXCR, one entry per CDR3 protein. This table holds 550,000 to 700,000 distinct CDR3 sequences, roughly 46% found once. Sequencing was performed on peripheral blood or thyroid tissue (not recorded which). The receptors come from an adult woman with Graves' disease, either hyperthyroidism or ophthalmopathy (not recorded which).

This chain joins TRBV29-1 and TRBJ1-2; D ambiguous. The CDR3 contains 14 residues. Germline V gene sequence: CDR1 SQVTM, CDR2 ANQGSEA. V was clipped by 0 bases and J by 4 bases, with 12 bases between them. The CDR3 DNA sequence: TGCAGCGTTGAAGATAGCCAAACTCTCTATGGCTACACCTTC. Translating it yields CSVEDSQTLYGYTF. Variable domain in full (rest from reference TRBV29-1 and TRBJ1-2): SAVISQKPSRDICQRGTSLTIQCQVDSQVTMMFWYRQQPGQSLTLIATANQGSEATYESGFVIDKFPISRPNLTFSTLTVSNMSPEDSSIYLCSVEDSQTLYGYTFGSGTRLTVV.

The rearrangement uses TRBV7-2 and TRBJ2-7; no reliable D call. V lost 3 bases and J 5 bases, leaving 11 bases between the germline ends. The germline CDR1 and CDR2 sequences are SGHTA and FQGNSA. This CDR3 comprises 13 residues. CDR3 sequence (DNA): TGTGCCAGCAGCTTCTTCCCCGACCACGAGCAGTACTTC. Residues: CASSFFPDHEQYF. Supplemented by reference TRBV7-2 and TRBJ2-7, the full variable domain reads GAGVSQSPSNKVTEKGKDVELRCDPISGHTALYWYRQSLGQGLEFLIYFQGNSAPDKSGLPSDRFSAERTGGSVSTLTIQRTQQEDSAVYLCASSFFPDHEQYFGPGTRLTVT.

The CDR3 DNA reads as TGTGCCAGCAGCTTTCGGACAGCAACTAATGAAAAACTGTTTTTT. Its protein is CASSFRTATNEKLFF. This chain uses TRBV7-2 with TRBJ1-4, with a weak D call TRBD1 (6 bases). The CDR3 has 15 residues. Germline V gene lookup returns CDR1 SGHTA and CDR2 FQGNSA. Trimming stripped 3 bases from V and 0 bases from J, with 8 bases between.

This clonotype was counted many times. The chain has TRBV13 and TRBJ1-1; D remains unclear. V dropped 5 bases and J dropped 5 bases, with 6 bases sitting between them. From germline, CDR1 is PRHDT and CDR2 FYEKMQ (reference sequence). The CDR3 is made up of 11 amino acids. The CDR3 region is CASSRWTEAFF. The CDR3 coding sequence is TGTGCCAGCAGCCGTTGGACTGAAGCTTTCTTT. Combining the CDR3 with reference TRBV13 and TRBJ1-1 gives the whole variable domain AAGVIQSPRHLIKEKRETATLKCYPIPRHDTVYWYQQGPGQDPQFLISFYEKMQSDKGSIPDRFSAQQFSDYHSELNMSSLELGDSALYFCASSRWTEAFFGQGTRLTVV.

This clonotype has only a few counts. A much larger clone differs by one base, so this may be a read error. This sequence joins TRBV6-1 and TRBJ1-5, with 8 bases lining up with TRBD1. V shed 3 bases, J shed 2 bases, and the junction held 3 bases outside the gene matches. The CDR3 is 15 residues long. Germline loops: CDR1 MNHNS, CDR2 SASEGT. As DNA, the CDR3 is TGTGCCAGCAGTGAGACAGGGGTGGGCAATCAGCCCCAGCATTTT. This sequence encodes CASSETGVGNQPQHF.

The chain joins TRBV5-1 to TRBJ1-3, with D possibly being TRBD1 (5 bases). Trimming shortened V by 3 bases and J by 2 bases, and 9 bases separated the two germline ends. Germline V lookup: CDR1 SGHRS, CDR2 YFSETQ. The CDR3 consists of 14 residues. The CDR3 loop reads CASSSGQAGNTIYF. CDR3 nucleotides: TGCGCCAGCAGCTCTGGACAAGCTGGAAACACCATATATTTT.

The V call is TRBV2, the J call TRBJ2-7, with 8 positions matching TRBD2. Germline V gene lookup returns CDR1 SNHLY and CDR2 FYNNEI. The J segment lost 3 bases and the V segment lost 2 bases, leaving 9 bases of the junction unmatched. There are 16 residues in the CDR3. The CDR3 loop is CASSELWASGHYEQYF. CDR3 nucleotide sequence: TGTGCCAGCAGTGAACTCTGGGCTAGCGGGCACTACGAGCAGTACTTC.

This clonotype was counted at least ten times. The V call is TRBV12-3 or TRBV12-4, the J call TRBJ2-7; D might be TRBD1 (6 bases). Trimming pared 6 bases from V and 3 bases from J, leaving 12 bases between. The CDR3 runs to 13 residues. CDR3 sequence: CASSTGTLYEQYF. The CDR3, as DNA: TGTGCCAGCAGCACCGGGACACTCTACGAGCAGTACTTC.

This clonotype appeared many times. The chain recombines TRBV5-1 with TRBJ2-2; D gene unclear. The V end was cut by 0 bases, the J end by 5 bases, with 8 bases between. Germline lookup yields CDR1 SGHRS and CDR2 YFSETQ. This CDR3 has 14 residues. The CDR3 sequence is CASSLATVTGELFF. CDR3 sequence (DNA): TGCGCCAGCAGCTTGGCGACCGTTACCGGGGAGCTGTTTTTT.

The genes are TRBV20-1 and TRBJ2-5, with 9 positions matching TRBD1. The CDR3 covers 17 residues. V was pared by 1 base and J by 4 bases, with 13 bases of the junction left unmatched. Germline-derived CDR1 and CDR2 are DFQATT and SNEGSKA (reference sequence). CDR3 in amino acids: CSARGPNRDRAIETQYF. Here the CDR3 DNA reads TGCAGTGCTAGAGGACCCAACCGGGACAGGGCGATAGAGACCCAGTACTTC.

J is TRBJ2-6 and V is TRBV7-3; D is perhaps TRBD1 (5 bases). This CDR3 contains 15 residues. Germline assignment: CDR1 SGHTA and CDR2 FQGTGA. Trimming took off 2 bases at V and 3 bases at J, with 8 bases between the two ends. This CDR3 is CASSLRQGGANVLTF. CDR3 in DNA: TGTGCCAGCAGCTTACGGCAGGGTGGGGCCAACGTCCTGACTTTC.

The chain carries TRBV11-2 and TRBJ1-1; TRBD1 matches 8 bases. Germline CDR1 reads SGHAT; CDR2 reads FQNNGV. V was clipped by 10 bases and J by 5 bases; unmatched bases: 15. The CDR3 sequence is 15 residues long. DNA for the CDR3: TGTGCCATCAGTGAGCCGCAGACAGGGGAGACTGAAGCTTTCTTT. Translating it yields CAISEPQTGETEAFF.

This clonotype was observed once. The J gene is TRBJ2-5, the V gene TRBV7-2, with a possible D match to TRBD2 (5 bases). The CDR3 covers 15 residues. Germline-derived CDR1 and CDR2 are SGHTA and FQGNSA. V was pared by 6 bases and J by 1 base, with 15 bases between. The CDR3 region has the DNA TGTGCCAGCAGTTACTCGAGTGGGAGCCAAGAGACCCAGTACTTC. It yields the protein CASSYSSGSQETQYF.

The genes are TRBV7-2 and TRBJ1-6; 7 nucleotides match TRBD1. The CDR3 has 16 amino acids. The germline V gene encodes CDR1 SGHTA and CDR2 FQGNSA. Trimming took 0 bases from V and 8 from J; bases not matched to a gene: 7. The CDR3 DNA reads TGTGCCAGCAGCTTAGCGCGGACAGGCAATGATTCACCCCTCCACTTT. It codes for CASSLARTGNDSPLHF. Drawing the rest from reference TRBV7-2 and TRBJ1-6, the complete variable domain is GAGVSQSPSNKVTEKGKDVELRCDPISGHTALYWYRQSLGQGLEFLIYFQGNSAPDKSGLPSDRFSAERTGGSVSTLTIQRTQQEDSAVYLCASSLARTGNDSPLHFGNGTRLTVT.

V usage is TRBV20-1 and J usage is TRBJ2-5; D gene uncertain. The V end was cut by 3 bases, the J end by 1 base, with 6 bases between. The germline gives CDR1 DFQATT, CDR2 SNEGSKA (reference sequence). This CDR3 has 12 amino acids. The CDR3 region has the DNA TGCAGTGCTAGGGAGTTCCAAGAGACCCAGTACTTC. Amino acid sequence: CSAREFQETQYF.